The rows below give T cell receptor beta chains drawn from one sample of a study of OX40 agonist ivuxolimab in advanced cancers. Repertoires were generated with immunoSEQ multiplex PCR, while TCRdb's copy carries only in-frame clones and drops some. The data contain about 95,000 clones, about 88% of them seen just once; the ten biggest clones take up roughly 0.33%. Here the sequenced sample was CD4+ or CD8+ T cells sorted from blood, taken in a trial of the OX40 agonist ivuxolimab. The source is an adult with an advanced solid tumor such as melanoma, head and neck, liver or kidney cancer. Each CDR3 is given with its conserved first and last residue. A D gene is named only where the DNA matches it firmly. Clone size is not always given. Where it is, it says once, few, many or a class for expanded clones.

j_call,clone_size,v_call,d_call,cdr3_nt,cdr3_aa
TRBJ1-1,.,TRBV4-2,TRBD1,TGTGCCAGCAGCTGGGGACAGGCCGACACTGAAGCTTTCTTT,CASSWGQADTEAFF
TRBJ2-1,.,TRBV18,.,TGTGCCAGCTCACCGGGGGGTATCGCCTACAATGAGCAGTTCTTC,CASSPGGIAYNEQFF
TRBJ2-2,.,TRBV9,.,TGTGCCAGCAGCGTCGGGGCTGAACTGAACACCGGGGAGCTGTTTTTT,CASSVGAELNTGELFF
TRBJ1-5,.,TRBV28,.,TGTGCCAGCCGGTTGGGCAATCAGCCCCAGCATTTT,CASRLGNQPQHF
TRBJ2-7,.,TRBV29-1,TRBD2,TGCAGCGCCAGAACTAGCGGGGGGGCGTACGAGCAGTACTTC,CSARTSGGAYEQYF
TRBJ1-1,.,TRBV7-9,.,TGTGCCAGCAGCTTAGGTGTTACGAACACTGAAGCTTTCTTT,CASSLGVTNTEAFF
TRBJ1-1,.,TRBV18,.,TGTGCCAGCTCACCAAAGGGAGGGACGGGGACTGAAGCTTTCTTT,CASSPKGGTGTEAFF
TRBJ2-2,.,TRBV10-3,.,TGTGCCATCAGCGGGGCCCAGAACACCGGGGAGCTGTTTTTT,CAISGAQNTGELFF
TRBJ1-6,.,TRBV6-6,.,TGTGCCAGCAGACACACAGGGAGCTCCTATAATTCACCCCTCCACTTT,CASRHTGSSYNSPLHF
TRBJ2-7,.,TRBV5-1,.,TGCGCCAGCAGCTTGGGAAGTACAGGGACCTACGAGCAGTACTTC,CASSLGSTGTYEQYF
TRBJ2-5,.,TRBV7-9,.,TGTGCCAGCAGCTTAGACGCGGGTGAGACCCAGTACTTC,CASSLDAGETQYF
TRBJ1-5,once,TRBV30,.,TGTGCCTGGAGTATCGGCCTCGGGGGACCCCAGCATTTT,CAWSIGLGGPQHF
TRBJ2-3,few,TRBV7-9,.,TGTGCCAGCAGCATCGGGACTTACGGAGATACGCAGTATTTT,CASSIGTYGDTQYF
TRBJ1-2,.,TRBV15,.,TGTGCCACCAGCAGGGAAAAGACGGGAGGCTACACCTTC,CATSREKTGGYTF
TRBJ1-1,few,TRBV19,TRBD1,TGTGCCAGTATGTCGGGACAGGAACTAGCTTTCTTT,CASMSGQELAFF
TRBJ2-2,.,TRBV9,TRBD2,TGTGCCAGCAACCCTAGCGGGGCTAACACCGGGGAGCTGTTTTTT,CASNPSGANTGELFF
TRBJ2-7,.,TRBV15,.,TGTGCCACCAGCAGAGGAACAGAATCCGAGCAGTACTTC,CATSRGTESEQYF
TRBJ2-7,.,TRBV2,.,TGTGCCAGCAGTGATATGGACGGAACAATGTTCTACGAGCAGTACTTC,CASSDMDGTMFYEQYF
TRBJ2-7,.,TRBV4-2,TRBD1,TGTGCCAGCAGCCCTTCGGACAGGGGGCCCTACGAGCAGTACTTC,CASSPSDRGPYEQYF
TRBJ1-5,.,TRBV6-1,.,TGTGCCAGCCTATCAGGTAACAATCAGCCCCAGCATTTT,CASLSGNNQPQHF
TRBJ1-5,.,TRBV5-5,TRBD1,TGTGCCAGCAGCTTGGGACAGGGAGTGGGGTACAATCAGCCCCAGCATTTT,CASSLGQGVGYNQPQHF
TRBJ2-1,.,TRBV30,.,TGTGCCTGGAGTCGGGACAACTATGAGCAGTTCTTC,CAWSRDNYEQFF
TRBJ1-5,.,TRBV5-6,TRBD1,TGTGCCAGCAGCCCCGGGGACAGCCGTTTAGGGCCCCAGCATTTT,CASSPGDSRLGPQHF
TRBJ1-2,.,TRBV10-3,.,TGTGCCATCAGTCTGGGGACTGGAGGCTACACCTTC,CAISLGTGGYTF
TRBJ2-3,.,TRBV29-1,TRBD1,TGCAGCGTTGTGCAGGGGGCAGATACGCAGTATTTT,CSVVQGADTQYF
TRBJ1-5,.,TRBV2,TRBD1,TGTGCCAGCAACGGACAGGGCGCCGATCAGCCCCAGCATTTT,CASNGQGADQPQHF
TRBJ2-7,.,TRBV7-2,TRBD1,TGTGCCAGCAGCACCGGACAGGCCTCCTACGAGCAGTACTTC,CASSTGQASYEQYF
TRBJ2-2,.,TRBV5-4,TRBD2,TGTGCCAGCAGCCTGCTGCGCGGGGGGGACACCGGGGAGCTGTTTTTT,CASSLLRGGDTGELFF
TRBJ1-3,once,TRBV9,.,TGTGCCAGCAGCGTAGGCGGGTCTACTGGAAACACCATATATTTT,CASSVGGSTGNTIYF
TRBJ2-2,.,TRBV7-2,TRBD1,TGTGCCAGCAGCTTTCAGGGGGCGGCGAACACCGGGGAGCTGTTTTTT,CASSFQGAANTGELFF
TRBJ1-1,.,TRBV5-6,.,TGTGCCAGCAGCTTGACGAACACTGAAGCTTTCTTT,CASSLTNTEAFF
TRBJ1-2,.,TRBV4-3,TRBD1,TGCGCCAGCAGGCTGGGAGTCGACAGGGCCTATGGCTACACCTTC,CASRLGVDRAYGYTF
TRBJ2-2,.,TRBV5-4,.,TGTGCCAGCAGCTCCCGACAGGTTGTTACCGGGGAGCTGTTTTTT,CASSSRQVVTGELFF
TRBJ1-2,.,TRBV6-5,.,TGTGCCAGCAGTTACTCCGAACTCGGGAACTATGGCTACACCTTC,CASSYSELGNYGYTF
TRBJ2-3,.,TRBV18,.,TGTGCCAGCTCACCGCTTACTATGACAGCTACTAGCACAGATACGCAGTATTTT,CASSPLTMTATSTDTQYF
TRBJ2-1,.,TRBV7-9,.,TGTGCCAGCAGTCCCCGACAGAGCTCCTACAATGAGCAGTTCTTC,CASSPRQSSYNEQFF
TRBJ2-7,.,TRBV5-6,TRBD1,TGTGCCAGCTCGCCTCCGGGACAGGGTTTTTACGAGCAGTACTTC,CASSPPGQGFYEQYF
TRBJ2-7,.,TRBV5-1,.,TGCGCCAGCAGCTGGTCGACAGGCCTTTACGAGCAGTACTTC,CASSWSTGLYEQYF
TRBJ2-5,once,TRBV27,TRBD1,TGTGCCAGCAGTTTCCGGACAGGAGTCCAAGAGACCCAGTACTTC,CASSFRTGVQETQYF
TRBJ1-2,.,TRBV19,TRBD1,TGTGCCAGTAGGCTCCGGGACAGAGGAAATAGCTACACCTTC,CASRLRDRGNSYTF
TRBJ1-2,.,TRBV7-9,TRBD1,TGTGCCAGCAGCTCGGACAGGGGGGGAGGCTACACCTTC,CASSSDRGGGYTF
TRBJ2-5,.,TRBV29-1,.,TGCAGCGTTCTGTTGGCGTTGGACTCAGAGACCCAGTACTTC,CSVLLALDSETQYF
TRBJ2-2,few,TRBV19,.,TGTGCCAGTAGTAAGGACAGAAACACCGGGGAGCTGTTTTTT,CASSKDRNTGELFF
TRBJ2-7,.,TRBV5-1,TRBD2,TGCGCCAGCAGCCTGGCCCTAGCGGGGGGCTCCTACGAGCAGTACTTC,CASSLALAGGSYEQYF
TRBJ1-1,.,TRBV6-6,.,TGTGCCAGCAGTTACTTAGGCATGAACACTGAAGCTTTCTTT,CASSYLGMNTEAFF
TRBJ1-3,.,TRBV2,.,TGTGCCACAGGTCAGACAGCCACCTCTGGAAACACCATATATTTT,CATGQTATSGNTIYF
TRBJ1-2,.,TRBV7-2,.,TGTGCCAGCACCGGAGGATTTTATGGCTACACCTTC,CASTGGFYGYTF
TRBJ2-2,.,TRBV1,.,TGCACCAGCGGGGGGGTCGCCGGGGAGCTGTTTTTT,CTSGGVAGELFF
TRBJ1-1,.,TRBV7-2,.,TGTGCCAGCAGCGTGACAGACCGAACCCACATGAACACTGAAGCTTTCTTT,CASSVTDRTHMNTEAFF
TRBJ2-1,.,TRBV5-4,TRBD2,TGTGCCAGCAGCCTGGGACTAGCGGGAGGGTCCTCAGAAAATGAGCAGTTCTTC,CASSLGLAGGSSENEQFF
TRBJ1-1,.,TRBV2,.,TGTGCCAGCAGTGGACCCCCCTCTGAAGCTTTCTTT,CASSGPPSEAFF
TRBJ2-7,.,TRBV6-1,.,TGTGCCAGCAGTGAACTCACAAGGGGCAGATACTCCTACGAGCAGTACTTC,CASSELTRGRYSYEQYF
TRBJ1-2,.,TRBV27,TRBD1,TGTGCCAGCGGGACAGGGGTTGGCTATGGCTACACCTTC,CASGTGVGYGYTF
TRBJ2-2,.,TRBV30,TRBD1,TGTGCCTGGAGTGTAGGGACAGGGGTTCAGGCGAACACCGGGGAGCTGTTTTTT,CAWSVGTGVQANTGELFF
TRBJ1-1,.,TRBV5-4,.,TGTGCCAGCAGCTACAGGGACCTGGAAGCTTTCTTT,CASSYRDLEAFF
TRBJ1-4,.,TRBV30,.,TGTGCCTGGAGTGATGGGTTACAGTTAAATGAAAAACTGTTTTTT,CAWSDGLQLNEKLFF
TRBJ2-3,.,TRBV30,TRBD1,TGTGCCTGGAGTGTGGGGGACAGGGTCGCCGATACGCAGTATTTT,CAWSVGDRVADTQYF
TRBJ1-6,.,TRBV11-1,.,TGTGCCAGCAGCCCTCAAATTGCATCTTCCCTCCACTTT,CASSPQIASSLHF
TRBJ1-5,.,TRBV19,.,TGTGCCAGTAATACAGGGAGCCAGCCCCAGCATTTT,CASNTGSQPQHF
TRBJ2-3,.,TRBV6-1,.,TGTGCCACCAGAGGGCTCAGCACAGATACGCAGTATTTT,CATRGLSTDTQYF